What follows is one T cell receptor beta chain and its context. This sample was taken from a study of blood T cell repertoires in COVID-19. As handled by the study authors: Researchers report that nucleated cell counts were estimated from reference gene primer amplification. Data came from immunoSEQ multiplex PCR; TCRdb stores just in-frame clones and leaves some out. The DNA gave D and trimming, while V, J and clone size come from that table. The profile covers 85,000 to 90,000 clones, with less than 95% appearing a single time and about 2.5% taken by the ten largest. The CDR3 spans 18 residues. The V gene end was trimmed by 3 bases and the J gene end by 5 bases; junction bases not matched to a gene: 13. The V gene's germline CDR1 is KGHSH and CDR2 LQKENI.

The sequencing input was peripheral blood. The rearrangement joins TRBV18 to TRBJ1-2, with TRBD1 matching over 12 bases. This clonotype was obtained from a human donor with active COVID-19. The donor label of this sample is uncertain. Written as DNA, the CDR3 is TGTGCCAGCTCACCCGTCGGGACAGGGGGCGTTGGAAGGTATGGCTACACCTTC. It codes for CASSPVGTGGVGRYGYTF.